This paragraph reports one T cell receptor (beta chain). Its antigen is unknown. This CDR3 region has 14 residues. Trimming took 6 bases from V and 3 from J; bases not matched to a gene: 3. The germline gives CDR1 SNHLY, CDR2 FYNNEI. 13 Jbeta primers and 60 Vbeta primers were used for the PCR. Sequencing was performed with immunoSEQ multiplex PCR; in TCRdb, only in-frame clones are kept and a portion is missing. The table for this sample gives some 150,000 clones. This sample was taken from a study of cytomegalovirus exposure and HLA in healthy donors. Study-wide background: Among around 400 genotyped donors, approximately 80% fell in the Caucasian-associated ancestry cluster.

Healthy bone marrow donors made up the cohort. The study, taken as a whole, reports: For most TCR sequences rarity was the rule, although some public TCRs occurred in many donors. In a later analysis, donors in an Asian-associated ancestry cluster reportedly had fewer N-insertions in productive TCRs than the cohort mean.

Material: PBMCs. This clonotype was sampled from a woman younger than 30 in good health and CMV-seronegative. This chain connects TRBV2 to TRBJ1-5, with 9 bases lining up with TRBD1. CDR3 sequence (DNA): TGTGCCAGCAGCGGGACAGGGAACAATCAGCCCCAGCATTTT. Translation: CASSGTGNNQPQHF.